This T cell receptor (beta chain) was sequenced in a study of CD8 T cells in Susac syndrome. J was trimmed by 9 bases and V by 0 bases; bases with no gene match: 9. Germline loops: CDR1 SGHRS, CDR2 YFSETQ. This CDR3 has 16 residues. Roughly 0.45 to 1 ug RNA was reverse transcribed with random hexamers. TCRdb redid the calling of the immunoSEQ multiplex PCR reads with MiXCR, one entry per CDR3 protein. The sample contains a few hundred thousand distinct CDR3 sequences, 94% of which appear only once. This TCR was recovered from a human donor with Susac syndrome. The sample taken for sequencing was CD4+ T cells from PBMCs. V usage is TRBV5-1 and J usage is TRBJ2-2; 9 nucleotides agree with TRBD1. This CDR3 is CASSLAATGGGRELFF. CDR3 DNA: TGCGCCAGCAGCTTGGCCGCGACAGGGGGGGGCCGGGAGCTGTTTTTT.